The clone carrying this TCR beta chain came up a few times. Its target is not known. This entry comes from a study of cytomegalovirus exposure and HLA in healthy donors. Study-wide findings and caveats: Within a later analysis, the majority of CMV-associated TCR beta chains appeared HLA-restricted. Relative to equally common others, HLA-associated TCR beta chains showed greater clonal expansion in a later analysis. In an earlier analysis, about 87% or about 30%: the productive usage of most TCR beta V segments. Presence/absence analysis assumed near-uniform sequencing depth across donors.

The study ran its PCR with 60 Vbeta and 13 Jbeta primers. Assay: immunoSEQ multiplex PCR; the TCRdb copy retains only in-frame clones and omits some. The sample contains over 150,000 clones, around four fifths of which appear only once. The ends were cut back, 3 bases at V and 2 bases at J, with 4 bases in the middle. The CDR3 is made up of 12 amino acids. CDR1 and CDR2 (germline): SGHAT, FQNNGV. The material sequenced was PBMCs. This receptor was taken from a woman in her forties or fifties in good health and CMV-seropositive. The rearrangement links TRBV11-2 to TRBJ1-1; D gene uncertain. CDR3 sequence (DNA): TGTGCCAGCAGCTTCACAAACACTGAAGCTTTCTTT. Translated: CASSFTNTEAFF.